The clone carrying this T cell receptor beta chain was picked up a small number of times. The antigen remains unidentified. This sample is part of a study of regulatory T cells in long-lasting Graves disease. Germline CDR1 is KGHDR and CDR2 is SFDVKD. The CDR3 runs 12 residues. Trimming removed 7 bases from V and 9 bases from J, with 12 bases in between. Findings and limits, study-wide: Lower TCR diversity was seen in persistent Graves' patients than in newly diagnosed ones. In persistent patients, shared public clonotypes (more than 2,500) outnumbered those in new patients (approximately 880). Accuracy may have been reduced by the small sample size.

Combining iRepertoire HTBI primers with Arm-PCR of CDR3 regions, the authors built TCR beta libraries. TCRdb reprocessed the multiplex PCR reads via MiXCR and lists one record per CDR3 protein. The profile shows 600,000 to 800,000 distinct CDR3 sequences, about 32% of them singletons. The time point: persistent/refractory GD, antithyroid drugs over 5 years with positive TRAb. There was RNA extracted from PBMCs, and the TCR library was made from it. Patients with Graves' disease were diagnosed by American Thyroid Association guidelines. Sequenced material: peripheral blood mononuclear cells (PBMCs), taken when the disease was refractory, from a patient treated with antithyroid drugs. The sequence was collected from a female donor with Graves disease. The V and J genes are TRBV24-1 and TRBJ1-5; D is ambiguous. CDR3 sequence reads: CATRERCWPQHF. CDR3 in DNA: TGTGCCACCAGGGAACGCTGTTGGCCCCAGCATTTT.